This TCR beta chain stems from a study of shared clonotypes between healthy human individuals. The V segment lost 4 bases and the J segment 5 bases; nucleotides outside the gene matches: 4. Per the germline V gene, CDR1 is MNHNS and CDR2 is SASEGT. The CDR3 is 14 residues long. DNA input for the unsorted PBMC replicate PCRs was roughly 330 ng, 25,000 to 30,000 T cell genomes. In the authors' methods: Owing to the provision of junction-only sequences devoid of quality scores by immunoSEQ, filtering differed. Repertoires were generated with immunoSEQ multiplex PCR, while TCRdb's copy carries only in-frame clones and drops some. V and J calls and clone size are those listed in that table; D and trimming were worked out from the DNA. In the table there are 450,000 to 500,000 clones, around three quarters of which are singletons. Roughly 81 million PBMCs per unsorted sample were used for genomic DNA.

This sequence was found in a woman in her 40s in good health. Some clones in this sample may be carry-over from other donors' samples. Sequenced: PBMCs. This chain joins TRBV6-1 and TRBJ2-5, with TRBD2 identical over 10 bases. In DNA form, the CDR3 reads TGTGCCAGCAGTGCTAGCGGGAGATTTGAGACCCAGTACTTC. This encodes CASSASGRFETQYF.